The 20 T cell receptor beta chains presented below share a single source sample, sequenced in a study of T cells in Graves' hyperthyroidism and ophthalmopathy. TCR beta CDR3 region amplification was performed from RNA transcripts. The TCR CDR3 first-round RT-PCR relied on the HTBI primer set. TCRdb redid the calling of the multiplex PCR reads with MiXCR, one entry per CDR3 protein. The sample has around 600,000 distinct CDR3 sequences; more than 12% are singletons. Sequencing was carried out using blood. These receptors came from a woman aged 45-59 years with Graves' ophthalmopathy.

This clonotype has just a few counts. This chain links TRBV11-3 with TRBJ2-7; possibly TRBD2 for D (6 bases). The CDR3 contains 19 residues. Trimming removed 2 bases from V and 7 bases from J, with 30 bases in between. Germline lookup yields CDR1 SGHNT and CDR2 YENEEA. The CDR3 nucleotides read TGTGCCAGCAGCTTATGGGGGAGCCCGGGACGGCCCTTTGCGGGGGAGCAGTACTTC. This translates into CASSLWGSPGRPFAGEQYF.

This clonotype has just a few counts. The gene calls are TRBV5-1 and TRBJ1-6; TRBD1 is a possible D gene (5 bases). The CDR3 has 14 amino acids. From germline, CDR1 is SGHRS and CDR2 YFSETQ. Trimming took off 1 base at V and 7 bases at J, with 9 bases between the two ends. DNA for the CDR3: TGCGCCAGCAGCTTGAGCCAGGGCAATTCACCCCTCCACTTT. Translation gives CASSLSQGNSPLHF.

This clonotype was detected ten times or more. This chain links TRBV28 with TRBJ2-7; possibly TRBD2 for D (6 bases). V was trimmed by 4 bases and J by 3 bases, leaving 10 bases between them. Germline loops: CDR1 MDHEN, CDR2 SYDVKM. The CDR3 covers 13 residues. CDR3 protein: CASSWAGRYEQYF. The CDR3 nucleotides read TGTGCCAGCAGTTGGGCGGGGCGCTACGAGCAGTACTTC.

This clonotype was seen ten or more times. The chain joins TRBV7-2 to TRBJ1-2, with TRBD1 matching over 9 bases. Germline loops: CDR1 SGHTA, CDR2 FQGNSA. The CDR3 covers 15 residues. The trim removed 5 bases at V and 7 bases at J, leaving 11 bases unmatched. The CDR3 region is CASSHGQGNGRGYTF. The CDR3 DNA reads TGTGCCAGCAGCCACGGACAGGGGAATGGCCGTGGCTACACCTTC.

This clonotype was seen at least ten times. The CDR3 bases are TGCGCCAGCAGCTTGGCCCACGGACAGAGGAACACTGAAGCTTTCTTT. It specifies CASSLAHGQRNTEAFF. The rearrangement joins TRBV5-1 to TRBJ1-1, with D possibly being TRBD1 (6 bases). Per germline, CDR1 SGHRS and CDR2 YFSETQ. Trimming pared 0 bases from V and 1 base from J, leaving 13 bases between. This CDR3 has 16 amino acids.

This clonotype was counted only a few times. The chain carries TRBV4-1 and TRBJ2-3, with 7 bases identical to TRBD2. Germline V gene data show CDR1 as MGHRA and CDR2 as YSYEKL. V lost 1 base, J lost 4 bases, and 8 bases stayed unmatched. The CDR3 is made up of 16 amino acids. The CDR3: CASSQVLAGDPDTQYF. In DNA form, the CDR3 reads TGCGCCAGCAGCCAAGTTCTCGCGGGAGATCCAGATACGCAGTATTTT.

Points on this clonotype: A much bigger clone sits one base away, suggesting this may be a read error. This chain links TRBV5-1 with TRBJ2-1; weak D call: TRBD1 (5 bases). Germline lookup yields CDR1 SGHRS and CDR2 YFSETQ. CDR3 length: 18 amino acids. Trimming removed 3 bases at V and 4 bases at J, with 23 bases between. In nucleotides, the CDR3 is TGCGCCAGCAGCTCGGATATAGTTGGACACCGCGGTTACAATGAGCAGTTCTTC. Protein: CASSSDIVGHRGYNEQFF.

The table lists this clonotype with a few counts. This may be a read error, as it is one base from a much larger clone. This rearrangement joins TRBV18 to TRBJ1-1; TRBD1 aligns across 7 bases. Per the germline V gene, CDR1 is KGHSH and CDR2 is LQKENI. This CDR3 is 12 amino acids long. V trimming: 3 bases; J trimming: 10 bases; junction bases outside the gene matches: 5. The CDR3 DNA reads TGTGCCAGCTCACCCCTGCGGACAGGAGCTTTCTTT. This encodes CASSPLRTGAFF. Full variable domain (missing parts from reference TRBV18 and TRBJ1-1): NAGVMQNPRHLVRRRGQEARLRCSPMKGHSHVYWYRQLPEEGLKFMVYLQKENIIDESGMPKERFSAEFPKEGPSILRIQQVVRGDSAAYFCASSPLRTGAFFGQGTRLTVV.

This clonotype has at least ten counts. The genes are TRBV27 and TRBJ2-1, with D maybe TRBD2 (7 bases). This CDR3 comprises 16 residues. The germline gives CDR1 MNHEY, CDR2 SMNVEV (reference sequence). Trimming pared 4 bases from V and 3 bases from J, leaving 16 bases between. The chain's CDR3 is CASSWEGGRYYNEQFF. The CDR3 DNA reads as TGTGCCAGCAGTTGGGAGGGGGGGCGATACTACAATGAGCAGTTCTTC.

V is TRBV6-2 or TRBV6-3 and J is TRBJ2-7; 7 bases line up with TRBD2. There are 13 residues in the CDR3. V lost 0 bases, J lost 12 bases, and 8 bases stayed unmatched. From germline, CDR1 is MNHEY and CDR2 SVGEGT. CDR3 sequence: CASSYSFTSDLYF. Written as DNA, the CDR3 is TGTGCCAGCAGTTACTCGTTCACTAGCGATCTGTACTTC.

There are a few counts of this clonotype. Here the CDR3 reads CASSLDGVAQGNTEAFF. CDR3 in DNA: TGTGCCAGCAGCTTGGATGGTGTGGCACAGGGGAACACTGAAGCTTTCTTT. The chain carries TRBV5-4 and TRBJ1-1; D perhaps matches TRBD1 (6 bases). The length of the CDR3 is 17 residues. Trimming removed 0 bases from V and 1 base from J, with 16 bases in between. CDR1 and CDR2 (germline): SGHNT, YYREEE (reference sequence).

About this clonotype itself: A much larger clone is a single base away; this may be a read error. This sequence joins TRBV12-3 or TRBV12-4 and TRBJ2-7; TRBD2 is a possible D gene (6 bases). The V gene lost 10 bases and the J gene lost 7 bases, with 23 bases spanning the gap. CDR3 size: 14 residues. In DNA, the CDR3 is TGTGCCACCGGCGGGGCGGACTCCTCGGGGGAGCAGTACTTC. Translation: CATGGADSSGEQYF.

This clonotype came up many times. The V call is TRBV2, the J call TRBJ2-3, with 11 bases matching TRBD2. Germline V lookup: CDR1 SNHLY, CDR2 FYNNEI. The trim removed 6 bases at V and 6 bases at J, leaving 8 bases unmatched. The CDR3 spans 15 residues. CDR3 sequence: CASSAQTSGIDTQYF. CDR3 DNA sequence: TGTGCCAGCAGCGCCCAGACTAGCGGGATTGATACGCAGTATTTT.

This clonotype was detected only a few times. The rearrangement uses TRBV28 and TRBJ2-7; D is uncertain. Germline values: CDR1 MDHEN, CDR2 SYDVKM. Trimming shortened V by 8 bases and J by 3 bases, and 8 bases separated the two germline ends. The CDR3 is made up of 11 amino acids. The CDR3 spells CASGRHYEQYF. CDR3 bases: TGTGCCAGCGGCCGACACTACGAGCAGTACTTC.

The rearrangement joins TRBV7-2 to TRBJ1-5; D is uncertain. V shed 4 bases and J shed 7 bases, with 14 bases lying between them. The CDR3 has 14 amino acids. Germline V gene data show CDR1 as SGHTA and CDR2 as FQGNSA. The CDR3 bases are TGTGCCAGCAGCTCGCCCACGCCCGGACAGCCCCAGCATTTT. It yields the protein CASSSPTPGQPQHF.

This clonotype was recorded many times. The V call is TRBV12-3 or TRBV12-4, the J call TRBJ1-5; no definite D call. The ends were cut back, 3 bases at V and 6 bases at J, with 9 bases in the middle. CDR3 size: 13 residues. Here the CDR3 reads CASSLRAGQPQHF. The DNA for the CDR3 is TGTGCCAGCAGTTTGAGGGCGGGTCAGCCCCAGCATTTT.

This chain uses TRBV7-9 with TRBJ2-1, with 7 bases identical to TRBD2. V lost 2 bases, J lost 8 bases, and 6 bases stayed unmatched. The CDR3 runs 14 residues. Per the germline V gene, CDR1 is SEHNR and CDR2 is FQNEAQ (reference sequence). The CDR3 nucleotides are TGTGCCAGCAGCTTACCAGCGGGAAGGGATGAGCAGTTCTTC. This translates into CASSLPAGRDEQFF. Full variable domain (missing parts from reference TRBV7-9 and TRBJ2-1): DTGVSQNPRHKITKRGQNVTFRCDPISEHNRLYWYRQTLGQGPEFLTYFQNEAQLEKSRLLSDRFSAERPKGSFSTLEIQRTEQGDSAMYLCASSLPAGRDEQFFGPGTRLTVL.

This clonotype has a count of ten or more. The V gene is TRBV6-6, the J gene TRBJ1-1; TRBD1 might be the D (5 bases). CDR3 length equals 12 residues. The germline V gene has CDR1 MNHNY and CDR2 SVGAGI (reference sequence). V lost 2 bases and J 10 bases, leaving 11 bases between the germline ends. CDR3 sequence reads: CASSYRRQGAFF. CDR3 sequence (DNA): TGTGCCAGCAGTTACCGCCGCCAGGGAGCTTTCTTT.

There are a few counts of this clonotype. The rearrangement uses TRBV7-3 and TRBJ1-6; maybe TRBD1 (5 bases). V was pared by 0 bases and J by 2 bases, with 20 bases between. CDR1 SGHTA and CDR2 FQGTGA come from the germline V gene. The CDR3 sequence is 20 residues long. In DNA, the CDR3 is TGTGCCAGCAGCTTAACGAGTTTGGCAGGGATAGGAACCTATAATTCACCCCTCCACTTT. Residues: CASSLTSLAGIGTYNSPLHF.

Of note for this clonotype: Likely a read error: the CDR3 ends without its conserved phenylalanine or tryptophan. This sequence joins TRBV20-1 and TRBJ1-6; D remains unclear. CDR1 and CDR2 (germline): DFQATT, SNEGSKA (reference sequence). Deletions cut 3 bases from V and 5 bases from J, with 17 bases between. This CDR3 contains 16 residues. CDR3 DNA: TGCAGTGCTAGTGACCGAGGCAGGATCGATAATTCACCCCTCCACTCT. Translated, it gives CSASDRGRIDNSPLHS.